The clone carrying this T cell receptor (beta chain) appeared many times. Its antigen is not identified. CDR3 length: 17 amino acids. Germline V gene data show CDR1 as MNHNS and CDR2 as SASEGT. V was clipped by 3 bases and J by 5 bases; unmatched bases: 6. TCRdb used MiXCR to reprocess the 5' RACE reads, holding one entry per CDR3 protein. This sample yields approximately 37,000 distinct CDR3 sequences, of which approximately 8% are seen a single time; around an eighth belongs to the top ten. This entry comes from a study of early T cells in non-severe SARS-CoV-2 infection. Study results and caveats: In VDJdb matching, anti-spike CD8 responses were favored while private and CD4 specificities went missing.

The chain combines TRBV6-1 with TRBJ2-3; 15 bases align to TRBD2. This TCR came from an adult who was a healthcare worker with PCR-confirmed SARS-CoV-2 infection or an uninfected control (not recorded which). The starting material was whole blood, obtained at baseline. CDR3 in DNA: TGTGCCAGCAGTGAGCCGGGACTAGCGGGGGGACGAGATACGCAGTATTTT. Residues: CASSEPGLAGGRDTQYF.